This T cell receptor (beta chain) was sequenced during a study of T-cell memory formation after mild COVID-19. Study in general: Among the donors, TCR clusters were largely specific to each donor. Findings and limits, study-wide: Cross-reactive memory seemingly joined, as some responding clones were found in pre-infection memory. Mostly located in CM and EM were contracting CD4+ clones, with contracting CD8+ clones located in EMRA.

Amplification by 5'RACE using constant-segment primers produced TCR alpha and TCR beta cDNA libraries that carried sample barcodes and UMIs. One entry per CDR3 protein, called by TCRdb with MiXCR from the 5' RACE reads. Here the sample spans about 430,000 distinct CDR3 sequences, approximately 18% being singletons. As concerns this clonotype: The target antigen is unknown.

With 3 bases removed from V and 4 bases from J, the gap between germline ends came to 9 bases. The CDR3 has 13 residues. The receptor was isolated from a man aged 18-30 years who had mild COVID-19 (a few samples of this study predate the infection). Cell type and time point are not known. The sample taken for sequencing was PBMCs or a T cell subset sorted from them (not recorded which). V gene TRBV12-3 or TRBV12-4 combines with J gene TRBJ2-5; D might be TRBD2 (5 bases). The CDR3 protein is CASSFGIRETQYF. The CDR3 DNA is TGTGCCAGCAGTTTCGGGATTAGAGAGACCCAGTACTTC.